Detailed here is one TCR beta chain. Its specificity is not known. Vbeta (60) and Jbeta (13) primers were used in the PCR. Assay used: immunoSEQ multiplex PCR; TCRdb lists only in-frame clones, some missing. The data contain about 150,000 clones, 65% to 85% of them seen just once; the ten biggest clones take up 5.6%. The sample is drawn from a study of cytomegalovirus exposure and HLA in healthy donors. Study conclusions and caveats: With high specificity and sensitivity, the classifier reportedly diagnosed cytomegalovirus status. Within a later analysis, the majority of CMV-associated TCR beta chains appeared HLA-restricted.

This CDR3 comprises 14 residues. Between the trimmed V and J ends, which lost 2 bases and 4 bases, there was a span of 11 bases. Germline lookup yields CDR1 LNHNV and CDR2 YYDKDF (reference sequence). Sample: PBMCs. The gene calls are TRBV15 and TRBJ2-5; tentative D call: TRBD1 (6 bases). This receptor was identified in a woman aged 40-49 years in good health and CMV-seropositive. CDR3 sequence (DNA): TGTGCCACCAGCAGATTACAGGGCGCAGAGACCCAGTACTTC. Its translation: CATSRLQGAETQYF.